Below, 26 T cell receptor beta chains from the same sample are listed, as sequenced in a study of cytomegalovirus exposure and HLA in healthy donors. 60 Vbeta and 13 Jbeta primers were used in PCR. Profiling relied on immunoSEQ multiplex PCR, and the TCRdb table lists in-frame clones only, not all of them. The sample carries some 65,000 clones, 60% to 80% recorded once. Material for sequencing was PBMCs. Receptor source: a girl between 5 and 17 years old in good health and CMV-seropositive.

The V gene is TRBV9, the J gene TRBJ2-7; 7 bases are a match to TRBD1. Germline values: CDR1 SGDLS, CDR2 YYNGEE. CDR3 length: 14 residues. V was pared by 3 bases and J by 2 bases, with 5 bases of the junction left unmatched. The CDR3 here is CASSATGFTYEQYF. The DNA for the CDR3 is TGTGCCAGCAGCGCGACAGGGTTCACCTACGAGCAGTACTTC.

The J gene is TRBJ2-7, the V gene TRBV9; tentatively, D is TRBD1 (6 bases). V shed 3 bases and J shed 7 bases, with 14 bases lying between them. This CDR3 comprises 13 residues. CDR1 and CDR2 (germline): SGDLS, YYNGEE. The CDR3 is CASSAQGPGEQYF. For the CDR3, the DNA is TGTGCCAGCAGCGCGCAGGGGCCTGGGGAGCAGTACTTC.

This clone has just a few counts. The chain is built from TRBV5-4 and TRBJ1-3; D is perhaps TRBD1 (5 bases). The germline V gene encodes CDR1 SGHNT and CDR2 YYREEE (reference sequence). This CDR3 comprises 14 residues. Trimming left V 0 bases short and J 4 bases short, with 8 bases between. Written as DNA, the CDR3 is TGTGCCAGCAGCTTGGTAGGGGTAGGAAACACCATATATTTT. This translates into CASSLVGVGNTIYF.

This rearrangement joins TRBV28 to TRBJ1-2, with D perhaps matching TRBD1 (6 bases). V lost 6 bases, J lost 7 bases, and 15 bases lay in between. The germline CDR1 and CDR2 sequences are MDHEN and SYDVKM. The CDR3 consists of 13 residues. CDR3 loop: CASRESTGSGYTF. The CDR3, as DNA: TGTGCCAGCAGGGAATCGACAGGTTCTGGCTACACCTTC.

The V call is TRBV5-1, the J call TRBJ1-6, with D perhaps matching TRBD1 (6 bases). CDR3 length: 17 residues. Germline CDR1 and CDR2: SGHRS and YFSETQ. V was clipped by 2 bases and J by 0 bases, with 12 bases between them. CDR3 loop: CASSLQGPGSYNSPLHF. CDR3 bases: TGCGCCAGCAGCTTACAGGGTCCCGGCTCCTATAATTCACCCCTCCACTTT.

The rearrangement uses TRBV25-1 and TRBJ1-6; maybe TRBD1 (5 bases). V lost 8 bases to trimming and J lost 7 bases, with 12 bases between them. Germline CDR1 reads MGHDK; CDR2 reads SYGVNS. The CDR3 length is 13 residues. As DNA, the CDR3 is TGTGCCAGCGGGGGGACGGAGAATTCACCCCTCCACTTT. It specifies CASGGTENSPLHF. The full variable domain, rest sourced from reference TRBV25-1 and TRBJ1-6, is EADIYQTPRYLVIGTGKKITLECSQTMGHDKMYWYQQDPGMELHLIHYSYGVNSTEKGDLSSESTVSRIRTEHFPLTLESARPSHTSQYLCASGGTENSPLHFGNGTRLTVT.

This chain's CDR3 is CASSHATGENYGYTF. CDR3 nucleotide sequence: TGCGCCAGCAGCCACGCGACAGGGGAAAACTATGGCTACACCTTC. The chain couples TRBV4-1 to TRBJ1-2; 8 bases map to TRBD1. This CDR3 contains 15 residues. Germline lookup yields CDR1 MGHRA and CDR2 YSYEKL. Trimming at V came to 3 bases and at J to 2 bases, leaving 5 bases not matched to a gene.

This sequence joins TRBV6-5 and TRBJ1-2, with 7 bases matching TRBD1. Trimming removed 1 base from V and 8 bases from J; junction bases left unmatched: 10. This CDR3 spans 15 amino acids. CDR1 is MNHEY and CDR2 is SVGAGI in the germline V gene. In DNA form, the CDR3 reads TGTGCCAGCAGTTACTTGGACAGGTTGGAAAGGGGCTACACCTTC. This translates into CASSYLDRLERGYTF.

This clone was seen a few times. The V gene is TRBV4-2, the J gene TRBJ1-2; D is perhaps TRBD1 (5 bases). Per germline, CDR1 LGHNA and CDR2 YNFKEQ. V was trimmed by 1 base and J by 7 bases, leaving 16 bases between them. The CDR3 spans 15 residues. In nucleotides, the CDR3 is TGTGCCAGCAGCCAAGCTCCTGCCCAGGGTGCTGGCTACACCTTC. Its protein is CASSQAPAQGAGYTF.

The V gene is TRBV14, the J gene TRBJ1-1; D remains ambiguous. V gave up 4 bases and J gave up 1 base, with 10 bases separating them. This CDR3 is built from 14 residues. CDR1 SGHDN and CDR2 FVKESK come from the germline V gene. The CDR3 loop is CASSLSSGNTEAFF. The CDR3 region has the DNA TGTGCCAGCAGCCTTTCCTCGGGGAACACTGAAGCTTTCTTT.

This sequence joins TRBV25-1 and TRBJ2-1; the D gene is possibly TRBD1 (6 bases). V gave up 2 bases and J gave up 6 bases, with 14 bases separating them. Germline V gene sequence: CDR1 MGHDK, CDR2 SYGVNS. CDR3 size: 15 residues. The chain's CDR3 is CASSETGTTSNEQFF. CDR3 bases: TGTGCCAGCAGTGAAACCGGGACAACGTCCAATGAGCAGTTCTTC.

This sequence joins TRBV5-6 and TRBJ1-2, with 7 nucleotides matching TRBD1. This CDR3 is built from 13 residues. The germline CDR1 and CDR2 sequences are SGHDT and YYEEEE. V was pared by 0 bases and J by 4 bases, with 0 bases of the junction left unmatched. The CDR3 sequence is CASSLGTGYGYTF. For the CDR3, the DNA is TGTGCCAGCAGCTTGGGGACAGGCTATGGCTACACCTTC. The whole variable domain, remainder taken from reference TRBV5-6 and TRBJ1-2, is DAGVTQSPTHLIKTRGQQVTLRCSPKSGHDTVSWYQQALGQGPQFIFQYYEEEERQRGNFPDRFSGHQFPNYSSELNVNALLLGDSALYLCASSLGTGYGYTFGSGTRLTVV.

This chain joins TRBV27 and TRBJ1-1, with D possibly being TRBD1 (5 bases). V was clipped by 8 bases and J by 8 bases, with 12 bases between them. Germline V gene lookup returns CDR1 MNHEY and CDR2 SMNVEV (reference sequence). The CDR3 is 11 residues long. The DNA of the CDR3 is TGTGCCAGCCGGGGGGGGGTGGAAGCTTTCTTT. It is translated as CASRGGVEAFF.

Comments on this clone: Relative to the germline gene, one junction end is altered; a read error may explain this. The J gene is TRBJ1-6, the V gene TRBV6-4; maybe TRBD1 (6 bases). The CDR3 covers 15 residues. Germline assignment: CDR1 MRHNA and CDR2 SNTAGT. The CDR3, as DNA: TGTGCCAGCAGTAACTCAGGGGTGGGTAATTCACCCCTCCACTTT. This encodes CASSNSGVGNSPLHF.

This clone is a singleton in its sample. V and J are TRBV5-4 and TRBJ1-6; D is perhaps TRBD1 (6 bases). Germline lookup yields CDR1 SGHNT and CDR2 YYREEE (reference sequence). Trimming removed 4 bases from V and 8 bases from J, with 13 bases in between. CDR3 length: 14 amino acids. CDR3: CASSVTGPHSPLHF. CDR3 sequence (DNA): TGTGCCAGCAGCGTGACAGGACCACATTCACCCCTCCACTTT.

The chain joins TRBV2 to TRBJ2-3; D call uncertain. Germline V gives CDR1 SNHLY, CDR2 FYNNEI. Trimming cost V 10 bases and J 2 bases, with 16 bases left between them. The CDR3 is 14 amino acids. CDR3 protein: CATQRLFHTDTQYF. CDR3 coding DNA: TGTGCCACCCAAAGACTCTTTCACACAGATACGCAGTATTTT.

The rearrangement uses TRBV28 and TRBJ2-1; TRBD2 is a possible D gene (5 bases). CDR3 length: 17 residues. Trimming left V 2 bases short and J 2 bases short, with 16 bases between. CDR1 MDHEN and CDR2 SYDVKM come from the germline V gene. The CDR3 loop is CASSLSPLAEAYNEQFF. In DNA, the CDR3 is TGTGCCAGCAGTTTAAGCCCATTGGCGGAGGCCTACAATGAGCAGTTCTTC.

This rearrangement joins TRBV7-8 to TRBJ2-7; possibly TRBD1 for D (6 bases). Between the trimmed V and J ends, which lost 2 bases and 2 bases, there was a span of 13 bases. Germline V CDR1 and CDR2: SGHVS, FQNEAQ. The CDR3 is 15 amino acids. The CDR3 region has the DNA TGTGCCAGCAGCTTAATACAGGGCAAGACCTACGAGCAGTACTTC. Translating gives CASSLIQGKTYEQYF. The variable domain in full, completed from reference TRBV7-8 and TRBJ2-7, reads GAGVSQSPRYKVAKRGQDVALRCDPISGHVSLFWYQQALGQGPEFLTYFQNEAQLDKSGLPSDRFFAERPEGSVSTLKIQRTQQEDSAVYLCASSLIQGKTYEQYFGPGTRLTVT.

The V call is TRBV9, the J call TRBJ2-2; 7 nucleotides align to TRBD1. V was pared by 7 bases and J by 7 bases, with 1 base of the junction left unmatched. The germline gives CDR1 SGDLS, CDR2 YYNGEE. The CDR3 consists of 11 residues. The CDR3 region is CASRDSGELFF. In DNA form, the CDR3 reads TGTGCCAGCCGGGACAGCGGGGAGCTGTTTTTT.

This clone was seen more than once but under ten times. CDR3 amino acids: CASSHDNTGTLKETQYF. In DNA form, the CDR3 reads TGTGCCAGCAGCCATGACAACACCGGGACACTCAAAGAGACCCAGTACTTC. The V gene is TRBV14, the J gene TRBJ2-5; weak D call: TRBD1 (6 bases). Germline V CDR1 and CDR2: SGHDN, FVKESK. The length of the CDR3 is 17 residues. With 3 bases removed from V and 3 bases from J, the gap between germline ends came to 20 bases.

The J gene is TRBJ1-4, the V gene TRBV29-1; TRBD1 might be the D (5 bases). Germline assignment: CDR1 SQVTM and CDR2 ANQGSEA. The CDR3 is made up of 15 amino acids. Trimming cost V 4 bases and J 2 bases, with 14 bases left between them. In DNA form, the CDR3 reads TGCAGCGTTGGTGGTCAGGGTTCCACTAATGAAAAACTGTTTTTT. This encodes CSVGGQGSTNEKLFF.

The V and J genes are TRBV9 and TRBJ1-4; TRBD1 is a possible D gene (6 bases). The ends were cut back, 3 bases at V and 4 bases at J, with 13 bases in the middle. The germline V gene has CDR1 SGDLS and CDR2 YYNGEE. This CDR3 comprises 15 residues. The CDR3 nucleotides read TGTGCCAGCAGCGCCGACAGGAAACTTAATGAAAAACTGTTTTTT. It encodes CASSADRKLNEKLFF.

This chain links TRBV30 with TRBJ1-1; a possible D gene is TRBD1 (6 bases). CDR1 is GTSNPN and CDR2 is SVGIG in the germline V gene (reference sequence). This CDR3 region has 11 residues. Trimming took 1 base from V and 10 from J, leaving 10 bases between them. The CDR3 loop reads CAWSAGGAAFF. The CDR3 region has the DNA TGTGCCTGGAGTGCGGGGGGCGCAGCTTTCTTT.

The V call is TRBV12-2, the J call TRBJ1-1. TRBV12-2 is assigned pseudogene status. The CDR3 extends over 12 amino acids. CDR3 region: CATPTREAEAFF. In DNA form, the CDR3 reads TGTGCAACACCAACCAGGGAGGCTGAAGCTTTCTTT.

The table lists this clone with a few counts. The genes are TRBV7-9 and TRBJ2-3; D uncertain. Trimming took off 5 bases at V and 2 bases at J, with 14 bases between the two ends. Looked up from germline, CDR1 is SEHNR and CDR2 is FQNEAQ (reference sequence). The CDR3 is 15 residues long. CDR3 loop: CASSPPYRNTDTQYF. The CDR3 DNA reads as TGTGCCAGCAGCCCGCCCTACAGAAACACAGATACGCAGTATTTT.

The gene calls are TRBV4-1 and TRBJ1-4; perhaps TRBD1 as D (6 bases). The V and J ends lost 4 bases and 4 bases respectively, with 13 bases between them. The CDR3 totals 15 residues. Germline-derived CDR1 and CDR2 are MGHRA and YSYEKL. The CDR3, as DNA: TGCGCCAGCAGCCGACAGGACACCGTTAATGAAAAACTGTTTTTT. Protein product: CASSRQDTVNEKLFF.